This T cell receptor beta chain emerged from a study of CD8 T cells in Susac syndrome. Study information: Of the sequenced Susac syndrome patients, 5 or 6 had active disease and eight were in remission.

Under recently defined diagnostic criteria, the patients with Susac syndrome qualified as having definite or probable disease. Study-wide results and caveats: In Susac syndrome, the CD4+ T cell repertoires did not show clonal expansion.

An input of about 0.45 to 1 ug of RNA was subjected to reverse transcription using random hexamers. Multiplex immunoSEQ PCR targeted 54 Vbeta and 13 Jbeta TCR beta segments. TCRdb analysed the immunoSEQ multiplex PCR reads with MiXCR anew, one entry per CDR3 protein. The table includes roughly 250,000 distinct CDR3 sequences, almost 97% detected once. About this clonotype itself: Its antigen is unknown.

The V and J ends lost 8 bases and 5 bases respectively, with 18 bases between them. This CDR3 is 14 amino acids long. Germline loops: CDR1 LNHDA, CDR2 SQIVND (reference sequence). The TCR was taken from a human donor with Susac syndrome. The chain recombines TRBV19 with TRBJ1-2; D is ambiguous. The sequencing sample was made of CD4+ T cells from PBMCs. DNA of the CDR3: TGTGCCAGTTTAGCACAAGCCGGACGGTATGGCTACACCTTC. Amino acids: CASLAQAGRYGYTF.